What follows are 31 T cell receptor beta chains derived from one specimen sequenced in a study of CD8+ T cells in alopecia areata. Sequencing templates came from extracted RNA that was reverse transcribed into cDNA. The method was immunoSEQ multiplex PCR; TCRdb's version includes in-frame clones alone and lacks a portion of them. Of about 150,000 clones in the sample, 45% to 60% were seen once. The specimen was CD4+ T cells sorted from blood. Source of these receptors: a human donor with alopecia areata.

As DNA, the CDR3 is TGTGCCAGCAGCCTTAACCCCAGATTCCCCTATGGCTACACCTTC. Its protein is CASSLNPRFPYGYTF. The V gene is TRBV28, the J gene TRBJ1-2; D uncertain. This CDR3 has 15 amino acids. Germline CDR1 MDHEN, CDR2 SYDVKM. V gave up 6 bases and J gave up 4 bases, with 18 bases separating them.

This clone showed up just a few times. The rearrangement uses TRBV14 and TRBJ1-4; D is undetermined. V was shortened by 1 base and J by 10 bases, with 13 bases between the two germline ends. The CDR3 has 14 amino acids. Germline V gives CDR1 SGHDN, CDR2 FVKESK. For the CDR3, the DNA is TGTGCCAGCAGCCAAGTAGTGGGAAGCGGAAAACTGTTTTTT. Amino acids: CASSQVVGSGKLFF.

This clone was counted between two and nine times. The rearrangement links TRBV28 to TRBJ2-3, with 11 bases lining up with TRBD2. Losses at the gene ends were 5 bases for V and 0 bases for J; bases not matched to a gene: 10. Germline CDR1 and CDR2: MDHEN and SYDVKM. This CDR3 is built from 18 residues. CDR3: CASSQGGTSGHSTDTQYF. In DNA, the CDR3 is TGTGCCAGCAGTCAGGGGGGGACTAGCGGCCATAGCACAGATACGCAGTATTTT. The full variable domain, in which reference TRBV28 and TRBJ2-3 provide the parts outside the CDR3, is DVKVTQSSRYLVKRTGEKVFLECVQDMDHENMFWYRQDPGLGLRLIYFSYDVKMKEKGDIPEGYSVSREKKERFSLILESASTNQTSMYLCASSQGGTSGHSTDTQYFGPGTRLTVL.

The V gene is TRBV29-1, the J gene TRBJ2-1, with TRBD2 matching over 13 bases. CDR3 length equals 14 residues. Trimming cost V 7 bases and J 10 bases; bases outside gene matches: 10. Germline CDR1 SQVTM, CDR2 ANQGSEA. CDR3 protein: CSGRLAGGPGEQFF. Written as DNA, the CDR3 is TGCAGCGGCCGACTAGCGGGAGGCCCTGGGGAGCAGTTCTTC.

This chain joins TRBV5-6 and TRBJ2-4, with 10 bases fitting TRBD2. This CDR3 region has 16 residues. Germline-derived CDR1 and CDR2 are SGHDT and YYEEEE. V shed 0 bases and J 5 bases; nucleotides not matched to a gene: 5. CDR3 nucleotides: TGTGCCAGCAGCTTGGTGGGACTAGCGACCCAAAACATTCAGTACTTC. This codes for CASSLVGLATQNIQYF. Using reference TRBV5-6 and TRBJ2-4 for the parts outside the CDR3, the full variable domain is DAGVTQSPTHLIKTRGQQVTLRCSPKSGHDTVSWYQQALGQGPQFIFQYYEEEERQRGNFPDRFSGHQFPNYSSELNVNALLLGDSALYLCASSLVGLATQNIQYFGAGTRLSVL.

V is TRBV4-1 and J is TRBJ2-3; possibly TRBD1 for D (5 bases). This CDR3 comprises 20 residues. Germline V gene lookup returns CDR1 MGHRA and CDR2 YSYEKL. V was trimmed by 0 bases and J by 2 bases, leaving 24 bases between them. The CDR3 loop is CASSQDQRLAGHLNTDTQYF. The CDR3 DNA follows: TGCGCCAGCAGCCAAGACCAAAGATTGGCCGGACATCTTAACACAGATACGCAGTATTTT.

This chain uses TRBV6-1 with TRBJ2-7; D gene ambiguous. CDR1 and CDR2 from the germline V gene are MNHNS and SASEGT. The CDR3 covers 11 residues. Trimming left V 10 bases short and J 5 bases short, with 12 bases between. The CDR3 nucleotides are TGTGCCACCCTCCCGTCTCACGAGCAGTACTTC. This gives the protein CATLPSHEQYF.

This clone has only a few counts. The CDR3 DNA follows: TGTGCCAGTAGTATGTCGGGCGGGAGTCTCTACAATGAGCAGTTCTTC. This codes for CASSMSGGSLYNEQFF. The V call is TRBV19, the J call TRBJ2-1, with TRBD2 matching 7 bases. The CDR3 sequence is 16 residues long. The germline gives CDR1 LNHDA, CDR2 SQIVND (reference sequence). V shed 3 bases, J shed 3 bases, and the junction held 8 bases outside the gene matches.

CDR3 nucleotides: TGTGCCAGCAGAACGGGACTTGCTGGGGCCAACGTCCTGACTTTC. As protein: CASRTGLAGANVLTF. The chain has TRBV6-5 and TRBJ2-6, with D possibly being TRBD2 (6 bases). Germline values: CDR1 MNHEY, CDR2 SVGAGI. There are 15 residues in the CDR3. The V end was cut by 6 bases, the J end by 2 bases, with 11 bases between.

This clone was seen only once. The CDR3 reads CAWSVGNPNQETQYF. CDR3 in DNA: TGTGCCTGGAGTGTGGGGAACCCGAACCAAGAGACCCAGTACTTC. The chain employs TRBV30 and TRBJ2-5; D is uncertain. The CDR3 is 15 amino acids. CDR1 and CDR2 (germline): GTSNPN, SVGIG (reference sequence). With 0 bases removed from V and 0 bases from J, the gap between germline ends came to 11 bases.

This clone has only a few counts. This chain links TRBV11-2 with TRBJ2-1; possibly TRBD1 for D (6 bases). CDR1 and CDR2 from the germline V gene are SGHAT and FQNNGV. The CDR3 runs to 15 residues. The V end was cut by 0 bases, the J end by 3 bases, with 9 bases between. CDR3 loop: CASSLDSGVYNEQFF. As DNA, the CDR3 is TGTGCCAGCAGCTTAGATTCAGGGGTCTACAATGAGCAGTTCTTC. Drawing the rest from reference TRBV11-2 and TRBJ2-1, the complete variable domain is EAGVAQSPRYKIIEKRQSVAFWCNPISGHATLYWYQQILGQGPKLLIQFQNNGVVDDSQLPKDRFSAERLKGVDSTLKIQPAKLEDSAVYLCASSLDSGVYNEQFFGPGTRLTVL.

This sequence joins TRBV30 and TRBJ1-5; D not resolved. The CDR3 contains 13 residues. From germline, CDR1 is GTSNPN and CDR2 SVGIG (reference sequence). V was shortened by 0 bases and J by 7 bases, with 10 bases between the two germline ends. DNA of the CDR3: TGTGCCTGGAGTGTTGGAGGAGTCCAGCCCCAGCATTTT. Amino acid sequence: CAWSVGGVQPQHF.

The chain employs TRBV6-5 and TRBJ2-2; TRBD1 agrees at 7 bases. J lost 3 bases, V lost 5 bases, and 3 bases had no gene match. Germline CDR1 is MNHEY and CDR2 is SVGAGI. The CDR3 length is 14 residues. Here the CDR3 DNA reads TGTGCCAGCAGTACCGGGACAGACACCGGGGAGCTGTTTTTT. This encodes CASSTGTDTGELFF.

This clone was seen more than once but under ten times. The V call is TRBV29-1, the J call TRBJ2-1; weak D call: TRBD1 (6 bases). V was shortened by 6 bases and J by 10 bases, with 13 bases between the two germline ends. The CDR3 totals 11 residues. Germline V gives CDR1 SQVTM, CDR2 ANQGSEA. CDR3 residues: CSVEQGREQFF. CDR3 DNA sequence: TGCAGCGTGGAACAGGGACGGGAGCAGTTCTTC.

This chain links TRBV5-1 with TRBJ2-3, with 10 bases identical to TRBD2. The CDR3 runs 15 residues. The V gene's germline CDR1 is SGHRS and CDR2 YFSETQ. The V and J ends lost 4 bases and 2 bases, in that order; junction bases with no gene match: 4. The CDR3 sequence: CASSRGLAVTDTQYF. The CDR3 DNA follows: TGCGCCAGCAGCCGAGGACTAGCGGTCACAGATACGCAGTATTTT.

The rearrangement uses TRBV5-1 and TRBJ1-2, with D unclear. With 2 bases removed from V and 0 bases from J, the gap between germline ends came to 8 bases. The CDR3 is 14 residues long. Germline values: CDR1 SGHRS, CDR2 YFSETQ. The CDR3 DNA reads as TGCGCCAGCAGCTTTTCCGGCGCTAACTATGGCTACACCTTC. This sequence encodes CASSFSGANYGYTF.

The genes are TRBV27 and TRBJ2-5, with D perhaps matching TRBD1 (5 bases). The CDR3 loop spans 13 amino acids. In germline, CDR1 is MNHEY, CDR2 SMNVEV (reference sequence). Trimming stripped 2 bases from V and 4 bases from J, with 8 bases between. The CDR3 spells CASSLLTGETQYF. The CDR3 DNA sequence: TGTGCCAGCAGTTTACTCACAGGAGAGACCCAGTACTTC.

This clone was counted only a few times. The rearrangement joins TRBV7-3 to TRBJ2-2; either TRBD1 or TRBD2 may fit D (8 bases each). The CDR3 covers 17 residues. Germline V lookup: CDR1 SGHTA, CDR2 FQGTGA. V dropped 5 bases and J dropped 6 bases, with 22 bases sitting between them. The CDR3: CASSHREGATGAGELFF. CDR3 DNA: TGTGCCAGCAGCCACCGGGAGGGCGCGACAGGGGCCGGGGAGCTGTTTTTT.

In the case of this clone: Other DNA sequences of this sample code for an identical CDR3. The V and J genes are TRBV6-5 and TRBJ2-6; no firm D call. CDR1 MNHEY and CDR2 SVGAGI come from the germline V gene. The CDR3 has 13 amino acids. V lost 3 bases, J lost 4 bases, and 4 bases lay in between. The CDR3 sequence is CASSYTGANVLTF. CDR3 bases: TGTGCCAGCAGTTATACCGGGGCCAACGTCCTGACTTTC.

This clone was observed a handful of times. The chain couples TRBV19 to TRBJ2-3; D ambiguous. This CDR3 has 11 residues. The germline V and J ends were trimmed by 3 bases and 6 bases, with 4 bases remaining between them. Looked up from germline, CDR1 is LNHDA and CDR2 is SQIVND (reference sequence). The CDR3 bases are TGTGCCAGTAGTATGGTCGATACGCAGTATTTT. Its protein is CASSMVDTQYF. Together with reference TRBV19 and TRBJ2-3, the CDR3 gives the full variable domain: DGGITQSPKYLFRKEGQNVTLSCEQNLNHDAMYWYRQDPGQGLRLIYYSQIVNDFQKGDIAEGYSVSREKKESFPLTVTSAQKNPTAFYLCASSMVDTQYFGPGTRLTVL.

V and J are TRBV18 and TRBJ2-5, with D uncertain. This CDR3 spans 13 amino acids. Germline V gene lookup returns CDR1 KGHSH and CDR2 LQKENI. Trimming took 2 bases from V and 2 from J, leaving 6 bases between them. CDR3 nucleotides: TGTGCCAGCTCACCAAGGGTTCAAGAGACCCAGTACTTC. It is translated as CASSPRVQETQYF.

J is TRBJ2-4 and V is TRBV7-3; D remains unclear. V gave up 4 bases and J gave up 1 base, with 5 bases separating them. The length of the CDR3 is 13 residues. The V gene's germline CDR1 is SGHTA and CDR2 FQGTGA. The CDR3 is CASSSTAKNIQYF. CDR3 bases: TGTGCCAGCAGCTCAACGGCCAAAAACATTCAGTACTTC.

The chain couples TRBV30 to TRBJ1-5; tentatively, D is TRBD1 (5 bases). CDR3 length: 13 residues. Germline values: CDR1 GTSNPN, CDR2 SVGIG (reference sequence). Trimming took off 4 bases at V and 9 bases at J, with 16 bases between the two ends. CDR3 region: CAWKAGGVGPQHF. The DNA of the CDR3 is TGTGCCTGGAAGGCGGGGGGAGTCGGGCCCCAGCATTTT.

This chain connects TRBV25-1 to TRBJ2-5; 9 nucleotides agree with TRBD1. The V gene's germline CDR1 is MGHDK and CDR2 SYGVNS. This CDR3 region has 16 residues. V lost 4 bases, J lost 5 bases, and 11 bases stayed unmatched. The CDR3 spells CASSAGGQGLLETQYF. The CDR3, as DNA: TGTGCCAGCAGTGCGGGCGGACAGGGGTTATTGGAGACCCAGTACTTC.

The chain combines TRBV4-1 with TRBJ2-3; TRBD1 agrees at 8 bases. The germline V gene has CDR1 MGHRA and CDR2 YSYEKL. The CDR3 totals 15 residues. V trimming: 1 base; J trimming: 1 base; junction bases outside the gene matches: 1. CDR3 coding DNA: TGCGCCAGCAGCCAAGTACAGGGGGGCACAGATACGCAGTATTTT. Encoded protein: CASSQVQGGTDTQYF.

The rearrangement uses TRBV9 and TRBJ2-2; D is possibly TRBD1 (6 bases). This CDR3 has 17 residues. CDR1 is SGDLS, CDR2 YYNGEE, per germline. Between the trimmed V and J ends, which lost 3 bases and 7 bases, there was a span of 22 bases. CDR3 region: CASSAWADRRRDGELFF. In DNA, the CDR3 is TGTGCCAGCAGCGCGTGGGCCGACAGGCGCAGGGACGGGGAGCTGTTTTTT.

Notes on this clone: In the same sample, other DNA sequences code for this CDR3. The genes are TRBV4-1 and TRBJ2-7; D is ambiguous. The V end was cut by 3 bases, the J end by 2 bases, with 8 bases between. The length of the CDR3 is 13 residues. Germline CDR1 and CDR2: MGHRA and YSYEKL. For the CDR3, the DNA is TGCGCCAGCAGCCAGGTAGAGACCTACGAGCAGTACTTC. Its translation is CASSQVETYEQYF.

V and J are TRBV6-5 and TRBJ1-2; D might be TRBD1 (5 bases). The germline V gene has CDR1 MNHEY and CDR2 SVGAGI. V was clipped by 8 bases and J by 6 bases, with 16 bases between them. The length of the CDR3 is 13 residues. As DNA, the CDR3 is TGTGCCAGCGGTGGACATCTTCGGGATGGCTACACCTTC. The encoded protein is CASGGHLRDGYTF.

The V and J genes are TRBV7-2 and TRBJ1-2; possible D gene TRBD1, 6 bases. This CDR3 is built from 13 residues. V lost 2 bases and J lost 6, with 10 bases in between. Germline V CDR1 and CDR2: SGHTA, FQGNSA. The CDR3 nucleotides are TGTGCCAGCAGCTTAAATAGGGGGAATGGCTACACCTTC. Its translation: CASSLNRGNGYTF.

The sample holds a few counts of this clone. The rearrangement uses TRBV6-1 and TRBJ2-4; 8 bases align to TRBD2. The CDR3 extends over 17 amino acids. Per germline, CDR1 MNHNS and CDR2 SASEGT. V lost 1 base and J lost 7; bases outside the gene matches: 12. The CDR3 is CASSEEMRGRRGNIQYF. CDR3 coding DNA: TGTGCCAGCAGTGAAGAAATGCGCGGGAGGAGGGGCAACATTCAGTACTTC.

V is TRBV20-1 and J is TRBJ2-7; the D is unclear. Germline assignment: CDR1 DFQATT and CDR2 SNEGSKA (reference sequence). The CDR3 is 10 residues long. Trimming shortened V by 6 bases and J by 5 bases, and 8 bases separated the two germline ends. The CDR3 DNA reads as TGCAGTGCCGACGCTGACGAGCAGTACTTC. Its translation is CSADADEQYF.